Below are 27 T cell receptor beta chains sequenced from a single sample in a study of cytomegalovirus exposure and HLA in healthy donors. PCR employed 60 Vbeta and 13 Jbeta primers. Using immunoSEQ multiplex PCR, the repertoire was profiled, and TCRdb retains in-frame clones only, with some absent. Its listing shows roughly 90,000 clones. Specimen: PBMCs. Every receptor here comes from a man aged 45 to 65 in good health and CMV-seropositive.

The chain is built from TRBV7-9 and TRBJ2-7, with a weak D call TRBD2 (5 bases). V was trimmed by 1 base and J by 3 bases, leaving 10 bases between them. The germline V gene has CDR1 SEHNR and CDR2 FQNEAQ (reference sequence). The CDR3 has 14 amino acids. CDR3 DNA sequence: TGTGCCAGCAGCTTAGGGGTAGCGAACTACGAGCAGTACTTC. The encoded protein is CASSLGVANYEQYF.

The rearrangement joins TRBV5-4 to TRBJ1-1, with TRBD1 as a possible D gene (6 bases). The CDR3 runs 15 residues. CDR1 and CDR2 from the germline V gene are SGHNT and YYREEE (reference sequence). Trimming pared 1 base from V and 0 bases from J, leaving 10 bases between. The CDR3 sequence is CASSLNDRMNTEAFF. The DNA of the CDR3 is TGTGCCAGCAGCTTGAATGACAGGATGAACACTGAAGCTTTCTTT.

The genes are TRBV13 and TRBJ2-1; D is ambiguous. The CDR3 consists of 14 residues. Germline CDR1 is PRHDT and CDR2 is FYEKMQ (reference sequence). V was pared by 4 bases and J by 4 bases, with 11 bases between. CDR3 DNA sequence: TGTGCCAGCAGCTCCCCGACATCGTACAATGAGCAGTTCTTC. This gives the protein CASSSPTSYNEQFF.

The chain employs TRBV10-1 and TRBJ1-1; 10 bases line up with TRBD1. Germline loops: CDR1 WNHNN, CDR2 SYGVQD (reference sequence). The CDR3 sequence is 14 residues long. After removal of 6 bases from V and 5 bases from J, the junction contained 6 bases not matched to a gene. The CDR3 sequence: CASSQDRGWTEAFF. The CDR3 nucleotides are TGCGCCAGCAGCCAGGACAGGGGGTGGACTGAAGCTTTCTTT.

The V gene is TRBV15, the J gene TRBJ1-1; 9 bases line up with TRBD1. Germline values: CDR1 LNHNV, CDR2 YYDKDF (reference sequence). This CDR3 spans 16 amino acids. Unmatched junction bases numbered 10, after V lost 3 bases and J lost 5 bases. The CDR3 DNA reads TGTGCCACCAGCAGGCGGACAGGGGTCTTGAGGACTGAAGCTTTCTTT. Encoded protein: CATSRRTGVLRTEAFF.

The chain recombines TRBV11-3 with TRBJ2-2; D is unresolved. This CDR3 comprises 13 residues. V was shortened by 3 bases and J by 0 bases, with 2 bases between the two germline ends. Germline V gives CDR1 SGHNT, CDR2 YENEEA. CDR3 DNA: TGTGCCAGCAGCTTCACGAACACCGGGGAGCTGTTTTTT. This codes for CASSFTNTGELFF.

The genes are TRBV6-1 and TRBJ2-7, with 12 bases matching TRBD2. Per the germline V gene, CDR1 is MNHNS and CDR2 is SASEGT. There are 14 residues in the CDR3. Trimming at V came to 4 bases and at J to 5 bases, leaving 3 bases not matched to a gene. As DNA, the CDR3 is TGTGCCAGCAGTGTAGGACTAGCGGGAAACGAGCAGTACGTC. Amino acids: CASSVGLAGNEQYV.

The chain carries TRBV29-1 and TRBJ2-1; TRBD1 matches 8 bases. CDR1 and CDR2 (germline): SQVTM, ANQGSEA. Germline trimming cut 6 bases from V and 8 bases from J; bases unmatched to any gene: 12. This CDR3 comprises 14 residues. The CDR3 sequence is CSVIDRGLVDEQFF. The DNA for the CDR3 is TGCAGCGTGATAGACAGGGGACTCGTGGATGAGCAGTTCTTC.

V gene TRBV5-6 combines with J gene TRBJ1-1; TRBD1 aligns across 8 bases. There are 16 residues in the CDR3. The junction had 8 bases not matched to a gene; V was cut back by 4 bases and J by 0 bases. Germline CDR1 is SGHDT and CDR2 is YYEEEE. In DNA form, the CDR3 reads TGTGCCAGCAGCCATTGGGGACAGGAGATGAACACTGAAGCTTTCTTT. Amino acid sequence: CASSHWGQEMNTEAFF.

The chain uses TRBV7-9 and TRBJ1-1; TRBD1 matches at 9 bases. The CDR3 is 15 amino acids. CDR1 and CDR2 (germline): SEHNR, FQNEAQ (reference sequence). Germline trimming cut 5 bases from V and 0 bases from J; bases unmatched to any gene: 4. The DNA of the CDR3 is TGTGCCAGCAGCCCACAGGGGGCGTTGAACACTGAAGCTTTCTTT. Translated, it gives CASSPQGALNTEAFF.

The chain joins TRBV28 to TRBJ2-5; D might be TRBD2 (6 bases). The germline V gene encodes CDR1 MDHEN and CDR2 SYDVKM. Trimming stripped 5 bases from V and 2 bases from J, with 12 bases between. There are 14 residues in the CDR3. The CDR3 DNA follows: TGTGCCAGCAGTGGGTCGGGAGCGCAAGAGACCCAGTACTTC. Its translation is CASSGSGAQETQYF.

This chain uses TRBV7-6 with TRBJ2-7; tentatively, D is TRBD2 (6 bases). Trimming took 1 base from V and 1 from J, leaving 8 bases between them. The CDR3 covers 14 residues. CDR1 and CDR2 (germline): SGHVS, FNYEAQ. CDR3 nucleotides: TGTGCCAGCAGCTTAGGGGACTTATCCTACGAGCAGTACTTC. Encoded protein: CASSLGDLSYEQYF.

CDR3 nucleotides: TGTGCCAGCAGCCAAGCCCTACTAGCGGGTAGTTACAATGAGCAGTTCTTC. It yields the protein CASSQALLAGSYNEQFF. The rearrangement joins TRBV4-2 to TRBJ2-1, with TRBD2 matching 9 bases. The CDR3 runs 17 residues. Germline trimming cut 1 base from V and 4 bases from J; bases unmatched to any gene: 8. The germline gives CDR1 LGHNA, CDR2 YNFKEQ.

As for this clone: A junction boundary mismatches the germline segment, possibly from a read error. The chain links TRBV25-1 to TRBJ2-7; 8 positions match TRBD2. Per germline, CDR1 MGHDK and CDR2 SYGVNS. This CDR3 contains 16 residues. The CDR3 region has the DNA TGTGCCAGCAGTGGGTTACCGGGACTAGTGTCCTCCGAGCAGTACTTC. Residues: CASSGLPGLVSSEQYF.

The rearrangement uses TRBV27 and TRBJ2-7; possible D gene TRBD2, 5 bases. CDR1 and CDR2 (germline): MNHEY, SMNVEV (reference sequence). V was shortened by 3 bases and J by 3 bases, with 15 bases between the two germline ends. The CDR3 totals 15 residues. CDR3 sequence reads: CASSFQLSGSYEQYF. CDR3 bases: TGTGCCAGCAGTTTTCAATTGAGTGGGAGCTACGAGCAGTACTTC.

The chain joins TRBV6-6 to TRBJ2-7; D possibly corresponds to TRBD2 (7 bases). CDR1 is MNHNY and CDR2 is SVGAGI in the germline V gene (reference sequence). The CDR3 totals 13 residues. The V gene lost 7 bases and the J gene lost 4 bases, with 14 bases spanning the gap. The CDR3 spells CASTLRGGYEQYV. CDR3 DNA: TGTGCCAGCACCCTAAGGGGGGGATACGAGCAGTACGTC.

V usage is TRBV10-2 and J usage is TRBJ2-2; 11 positions agree with TRBD2. Germline trimming cut 7 bases from V and 7 bases from J; bases unmatched to any gene: 2. Germline V lookup: CDR1 WSHSY, CDR2 SAAADI. The length of the CDR3 is 13 residues. The CDR3, as DNA: TGCGCCAGCATAGGACTAGCGGGCGGGGAGCTGTTTTTT. Amino acids: CASIGLAGGELFF.

J is TRBJ1-1 and V is TRBV30, with D perhaps TRBD1 (6 bases). V dropped 2 bases and J dropped 6 bases, with 10 bases sitting between them. Per the germline V gene, CDR1 is GTSNPN and CDR2 is SVGIG (reference sequence). The CDR3 extends over 12 amino acids. CDR3 region: CAWSLGAPEAFF. The CDR3 DNA reads as TGTGCCTGGAGTTTGGGGGCCCCTGAAGCTTTCTTT.

The V gene is TRBV6-1, the J gene TRBJ1-1, with 11 bases identical to TRBD1. The CDR3 spans 14 residues. Unmatched junction bases numbered 4, after V lost 4 bases and J lost 6 bases. Germline CDR1 is MNHNS and CDR2 is SASEGT. This CDR3 reads CASSGTGGRPEAFF. Here the CDR3 DNA reads TGTGCCAGCAGTGGGACAGGGGGCCGGCCTGAAGCTTTCTTT.

This rearrangement joins TRBV7-2 to TRBJ2-1, with 9 bases fitting TRBD2. J gave up 3 bases and V 1 base, and 4 bases lay outside the gene matches. From germline, CDR1 is SGHTA and CDR2 FQGNSA. This CDR3 contains 16 residues. CDR3 coding DNA: TGTGCCAGCAGCTTAGAGGCGGGAGGGAGCTACAATGAGCAGTTCTTC. This codes for CASSLEAGGSYNEQFF.

The CDR3 nucleotides read TGCAGCGTTGGGAGTCGAGACTATGGCTACACCTTC. Protein sequence: CSVGSRDYGYTF. J is TRBJ1-2 and V is TRBV29-1; D remains ambiguous. CDR3 length: 12 residues. The V gene lost 4 bases and the J gene lost 3 bases, with 9 bases spanning the gap. Germline V gene data show CDR1 as SQVTM and CDR2 as ANQGSEA.

V is TRBV7-9 and J is TRBJ2-1; D is uncertain. V was trimmed by 2 bases and J by 8 bases, leaving 7 bases between them. The germline gives CDR1 SEHNR, CDR2 FQNEAQ (reference sequence). The CDR3 spans 12 residues. CDR3 protein: CASSLSSDEQFF. The CDR3 nucleotides are TGTGCCAGCAGCTTAAGTAGTGATGAGCAGTTCTTC.

The chain uses TRBV5-1 and TRBJ2-1, with a tentative D call TRBD2 (6 bases). The germline V gene encodes CDR1 SGHRS and CDR2 YFSETQ. Trimming took 4 bases from V and 0 from J, leaving 17 bases between them. The CDR3 contains 17 residues. The CDR3 nucleotides read TGCGCCAGCAGCGGAACGGGATCTAGCGACTCCTACAATGAGCAGTTCTTC. This sequence encodes CASSGTGSSDSYNEQFF.

The chain uses TRBV30 and TRBJ2-1; possibly TRBD1 for D (6 bases). V dropped 0 bases and J dropped 6 bases, with 9 bases sitting between them. The CDR3 runs 13 residues. CDR1 is GTSNPN and CDR2 is SVGIG in the germline V gene (reference sequence). CDR3 sequence: CAWSVRQANEQFF. The CDR3 DNA reads as TGTGCCTGGAGTGTAAGACAGGCCAATGAGCAGTTCTTC.

CDR3 sequence reads: CASSVRLDYNEQFF. Here the CDR3 DNA reads TGTGCCAGCAGCGTACGCCTAGACTACAATGAGCAGTTCTTC. The rearrangement uses TRBV9 and TRBJ2-1, with D unresolved. Trimming shortened V by 1 base and J by 3 bases, and 8 bases separated the two germline ends. CDR3 length: 14 residues. From germline, CDR1 is SGDLS and CDR2 YYNGEE.

The V call is TRBV5-1, the J call TRBJ2-3; 15 positions match TRBD2. The CDR3 has 15 residues. The ends lost 6 bases at V and 8 bases at J; junction bases unmatched: 7. Germline V gene sequence: CDR1 SGHRS, CDR2 YFSETQ. Written as DNA, the CDR3 is TGCGCCAGCACCGGGACTAGCGGGAGGATGGGTACGCAGTATTTT. As protein: CASTGTSGRMGTQYF.

The rearrangement joins TRBV28 to TRBJ2-7, with D maybe TRBD2 (5 bases). Germline V gives CDR1 MDHEN, CDR2 SYDVKM. CDR3 length: 14 amino acids. Trimming removed 6 bases from V and 2 bases from J, with 14 bases in between. The chain's CDR3 is CASSVAGEAYEQYV. CDR3 in DNA: TGTGCCAGCAGCGTGGCGGGCGAGGCCTACGAGCAGTACGTC.